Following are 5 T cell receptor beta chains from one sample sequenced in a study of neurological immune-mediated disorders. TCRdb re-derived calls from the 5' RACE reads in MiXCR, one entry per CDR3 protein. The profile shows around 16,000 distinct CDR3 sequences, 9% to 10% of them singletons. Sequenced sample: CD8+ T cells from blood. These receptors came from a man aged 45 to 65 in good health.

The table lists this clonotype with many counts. The CDR3 reads CSVVWGTGELFF. The CDR3 DNA reads as TGCAGCGTTGTTTGGGGGACCGGGGAGCTGTTTTTT. The J gene is TRBJ2-2, the V gene TRBV29-1; D possibly uses TRBD1 or TRBD2 (5 bases each). The V gene's germline CDR1 is SQVTM and CDR2 ANQGSEA. V was shortened by 4 bases and J by 5 bases, with 8 bases between the two germline ends. The CDR3 length is 12 residues.

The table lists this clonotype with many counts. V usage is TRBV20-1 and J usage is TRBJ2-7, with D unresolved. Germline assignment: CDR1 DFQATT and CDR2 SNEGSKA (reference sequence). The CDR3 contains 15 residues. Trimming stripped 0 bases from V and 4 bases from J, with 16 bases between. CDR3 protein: CSARDRYTVGYEQYF. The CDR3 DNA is TGCAGTGCTAGAGATCGTTACACGGTAGGGTACGAGCAGTACTTC.

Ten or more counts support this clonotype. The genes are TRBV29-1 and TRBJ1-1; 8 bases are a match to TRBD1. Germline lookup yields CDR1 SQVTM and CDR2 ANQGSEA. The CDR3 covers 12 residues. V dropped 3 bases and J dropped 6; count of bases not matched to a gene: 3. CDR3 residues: CSVEDRVSEAFF. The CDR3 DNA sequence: TGCAGCGTTGAGGACAGGGTATCTGAAGCTTTCTTT. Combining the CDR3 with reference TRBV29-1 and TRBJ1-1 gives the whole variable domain SAVISQKPSRDICQRGTSLTIQCQVDSQVTMMFWYRQQPGQSLTLIATANQGSEATYESGFVIDKFPISRPNLTFSTLTVSNMSPEDSSIYLCSVEDRVSEAFFGQGTRLTVV.

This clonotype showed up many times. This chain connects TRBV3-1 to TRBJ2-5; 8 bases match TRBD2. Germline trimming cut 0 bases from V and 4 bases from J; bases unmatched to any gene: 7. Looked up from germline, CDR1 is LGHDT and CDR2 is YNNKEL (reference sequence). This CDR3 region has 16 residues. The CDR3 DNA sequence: TGTGCCAGCAGCCAAGAGAAAAGCGGGAGCAGAGAGACCCAGTACTTC. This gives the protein CASSQEKSGSRETQYF.

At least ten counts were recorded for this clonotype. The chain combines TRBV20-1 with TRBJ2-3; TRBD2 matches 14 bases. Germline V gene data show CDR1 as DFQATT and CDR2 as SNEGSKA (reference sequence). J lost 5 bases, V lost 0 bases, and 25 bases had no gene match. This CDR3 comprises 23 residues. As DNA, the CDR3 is TGCAGTGCTAGAGATATCGGGACACAAATTCGACTAGCGGGAGGGCCCGGAGGAGATACGCAGTATTTT. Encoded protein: CSARDIGTQIRLAGGPGGDTQYF.